The rows below give T cell receptor beta chains drawn from one sample of a study of blood T cells in healthy people across ages. TCRdb processed the 5' RACE reads anew with MiXCR; each CDR3 protein has one entry. This repertoire shows 780,000 or so distinct CDR3 sequences, 20% to 25% found once; its top ten account for 3% to 4.5%. The sample was also reused in another study, on T cells of mothers and their children.

The sample comprised blood. These receptors came from a boy younger than 18 in good health. CDR3s include the opening cysteine and the closing phenylalanine or tryptophan. The order of the fields is clone size, J gene, D gene, V gene, CDR3 DNA, CDR3 protein. A D gene is named only where the DNA matches it firmly. Expanded clones are given a class, and other clones once, few, many or no size at all.

few,TRBJ2-1,TRBD2,TRBV10-3,TGTGCCACCGAAACATCGGAGGGGACTAGCGGGAGGCACAATGAGCAGTTCTTC,CATETSEGTSGRHNEQFF
few,TRBJ2-7,TRBD2,TRBV6-2/TRBV6-3,TGTGCCAGCAGTTACTTCCTAGCGGGAGTGTACGAGCAGTACTTC,CASSYFLAGVYEQYF
few,TRBJ1-4,-,TRBV6-6,TGTGCCAGCAGTTACTTCCCGGTGTACGGGGGCCGGAATGAAAAACTGTTTTTT,CASSYFPVYGGRNEKLFF
-,TRBJ1-1,-,TRBV29-1,TGCAGCGTCGGGGCGAACTCTCTGGTTGAAGCTTTCTTT,CSVGANSLVEAFF
-,TRBJ1-4,-,TRBV7-2,TGTGCCAGCAGCTTAGGCCGGACCGATGAAAAACTGTTTTTT,CASSLGRTDEKLFF
few,TRBJ1-1,-,TRBV18,TGTGCCAGCTCACCCCTACAGGGTTCGGGCCGGGATGAAGCTTTCTTT,CASSPLQGSGRDEAFF
-,TRBJ2-4,-,TRBV20-1,TGCAGTGCTAGAGATCCGGGACCACCAAAAAACATTCAGTACTTC,CSARDPGPPKNIQYF
-,TRBJ2-3,-,TRBV29-1,TGCAGCGCCGGGGGCGGGACCACAGATACGCAGTATTTT,CSAGGGTTDTQYF
few,TRBJ2-1,-,TRBV7-9,TGTGCCAGCAGCTTAGGAGCGTTGGGGGGCAAGCGCGAGAATGAGCAGTTCTTC,CASSLGALGGKRENEQFF
-,TRBJ1-1,-,TRBV12-3/TRBV12-4,TGTGCCAGCCACCCCAGAGGGAACACTGAAGCTTTCTTT,CASHPRGNTEAFF
-,TRBJ2-7,-,TRBV5-1,TGCGCCAGCAGCTTGCAACAGCGGAATCTTGGGGAGCAGTACTTC,CASSLQQRNLGEQYF
-,TRBJ2-4,TRBD1,TRBV12-3/TRBV12-4,TGTGCCAGCAGCGACGGGACAGGATTTACTCTTCAGTACTTC,CASSDGTGFTLQYF
-,TRBJ2-3,-,TRBV7-2,TGTGCCAGCAGCTTTAACGCGGGATCCTCAGATACGCAGTATTTT,CASSFNAGSSDTQYF
-,TRBJ2-3,-,TRBV5-4,TGTGCCAGCACCCTGAAGACGGGAACCTACACAGATACGCAGTATTTT,CASTLKTGTYTDTQYF
-,TRBJ1-2,TRBD1,TRBV2,TGTGCCAGCAGAACCCAGGGGGTGAACTATGGCTACACCTTC,CASRTQGVNYGYTF
-,TRBJ2-7,-,TRBV18,TGTGCCAGCTCACCCAAGGGTAAGGGTGGCGAGCAGTACTTC,CASSPKGKGGEQYF
once,TRBJ2-3,-,TRBV7-3,TGTGCCGGCAGCTCCGGGATATCGACAGATACGCAGTATTTT,CAGSSGISTDTQYF
few,TRBJ1-6,-,TRBV4-3,TGCGCCAGCAGCCAATGGACAGACCAGGGATCACCCCTCCACTTT,CASSQWTDQGSPLHF
-,TRBJ2-4,-,TRBV7-2,TGTGCCAGCAGCCTTTCACCACTACCGAGTCGAAACATTCAGTACTTC,CASSLSPLPSRNIQYF
-,TRBJ2-5,-,TRBV6-5,TGTGCCAGCAGTTGGCCTCCCCACGCCCAGTACTTC,CASSWPPHAQYF
-,TRBJ2-3,-,TRBV4-3,TGCGCCAGCAGCCAAGGTGGGGGTTACACAGATACGCAGTATTTT,CASSQGGGYTDTQYF
few,TRBJ2-7,-,TRBV20-1,TGCAGTGCTAGACCGACGGAGGGGGCTGCCTACGAGCAGTACTTC,CSARPTEGAAYEQYF
few,TRBJ1-1,-,TRBV3-1,TGTGCCAGCAGCCAAGAGCCGGACATGAACACTGAAGCTTTCTTT,CASSQEPDMNTEAFF
few,TRBJ2-6,TRBD2,TRBV7-9,TGTGCCAGCAGCAAGCTAGCGGGAGGGCCTGCGGGGGCCAACGTCCTGACCTTC,CASSKLAGGPAGANVLTF
few,TRBJ1-2,-,TRBV12-3/TRBV12-4,TGTGCCAGCAGTTTGTCTGGGTTGGAAGGAAACTATGGCTACACCTTC,CASSLSGLEGNYGYTF
-,TRBJ2-5,TRBD2,TRBV4-3,TGCGCCAGCAGCCAAGGGGAGACTAGCGGGGGGGCCGGAGAGACCCAGTACTTC,CASSQGETSGGAGETQYF
few,TRBJ2-5,TRBD1,TRBV6-6,TGTGCCACCGGGACAGGGATAAGAGAGACCCAGTACTTC,CATGTGIRETQYF